Listed below are T cell receptor beta chains from one sample, sequenced in a study of blood T cell repertoires in COVID-19. The data were produced by immunoSEQ multiplex PCR, yet TCRdb's version contains in-frame clones alone and is incomplete. This sample has roughly 80,000 clones; 80% to 85% occur once, and the top ten carry 3.5% to 4%. The sequenced sample was peripheral blood. These TCRs come from a man in his fifties with acute or convalescent COVID-19. The CDR3 runs from the conserved cysteine through the conserved F or W. Each record gives: J gene, D gene, V gene, clone size, CDR3 protein, CDR3 DNA. D genes are given only for firm matches. For some rows the clone size is stated as once, few or many, or as a class when expanded; others skip it.

>TRBJ2-3|.|TRBV5-4|once
CASSLVGSGHTDTQYF
TGTGCCAGCAGCTTGGTTGGGAGCGGCCACACAGATACGCAGTATTTT
>TRBJ2-1|.|TRBV19|.
CASSSSRGNEQFF
TGTGCCAGTAGTAGTTCCAGGGGCAATGAGCAGTTCTTC
>TRBJ1-5|.|TRBV28|.
CASSYAGGSNQPQHF
TGTGCCAGCAGTTATGCGGGGGGAAGCAATCAGCCCCAGCATTTT
>TRBJ2-1|TRBD2|TRBV6-6|.
CASSSTSGSYNEQFF
TGTGCCAGCAGCTCGACTAGCGGTTCCTACAATGAGCAGTTCTTC
>TRBJ1-2|TRBD1|TRBV30|.
CAWSVRTGGGANYGYTF
TGTGCCTGGAGTGTACGGACAGGGGGGGGAGCTAACTATGGCTACACCTTC
>TRBJ2-2|TRBD2|TRBV9|.
CASSPRDYRTGELFF
TGTGCCAGCAGCCCCCGGGACTACCGCACCGGGGAGCTGTTTTTT
>TRBJ1-2|TRBD1|TRBV3-1/TRBV3-2|few
CASSPRTGAYGYTF
TGTGCCAGCAGCCCCCGGACAGGGGCCTATGGCTACACCTTC
>TRBJ2-3|.|TRBV6-5|.
CASSPSSNTQYF
TGTGCCAGCAGTCCCTCTTCTAATACGCAGTATTTT
>TRBJ2-3|.|TRBV7-9|.
CASSLVRTDTQYF
TGTGCCAGCAGCTTAGTACGGACAGATACGCAGTATTTT
>TRBJ2-5|.|TRBV10-3|once
CAISEWAGYQETQYF
TGTGCCATCAGTGAGTGGGCAGGGTACCAAGAGACCCAGTACTTC
>TRBJ2-2|.|TRBV5-1|.
CASSLSGGANTGELFF
TGCGCCAGCAGCTTGTCAGGCGGGGCGAACACCGGGGAGCTGTTTTTT
>TRBJ2-3|.|TRBV10-3|.
CAIRLGGGTDTQYF
TGTGCCATCAGATTAGGGGGGGGTACAGATACGCAGTATTTT
>TRBJ2-1|TRBD2|TRBV27|.
CASSSVAGGPNEQFF
TGTGCCAGCAGTTCAGTAGCGGGGGGGCCCAATGAGCAGTTCTTC
>TRBJ1-5|.|TRBV6-6|.
CASSYFGERNQPQHF
TGTGCCAGCAGTTACTTCGGAGAACGCAATCAGCCCCAGCATTTT
>TRBJ2-7|TRBD2|TRBV5-1|.
CASSLPSGGASYEQYF
TGCGCCAGCAGCTTGCCGAGCGGGGGAGCATCCTACGAGCAGTACTTC
>TRBJ2-5|TRBD2|TRBV10-2|.
CASKPGLAGETQYF
TGCGCCAGCAAACCGGGACTAGCGGGGGAGACCCAGTACTTC
>TRBJ2-3|.|TRBV19|.
CASSPTYTDTQYF
TGTGCCAGTAGTCCGACTTACACAGATACGCAGTATTTT
>TRBJ2-1|TRBD2|TRBV9|.
CASSVGGSENNEQFF
TGTGCCAGCAGCGTAGGCGGGAGCGAAAACAATGAGCAGTTCTTC
>TRBJ2-1|TRBD2|TRBV10-3|few
CATQIAGGIADSYNEQFF
TGTGCCACTCAAATAGCGGGAGGAATAGCGGACTCCTACAATGAGCAGTTCTTC
>TRBJ2-5|TRBD1|TRBV15|.
CATSPPGTGAWETQYF
TGTGCCACCAGCCCCCCCGGGACAGGGGCGTGGGAGACCCAGTACTTC
>TRBJ1-2|.|TRBV2|.
CATRGSNYGYTF
TGTGCCACCCGGGGGTCTAACTATGGCTACACCTTC
>TRBJ1-2|.|TRBV11-2|.
CASSPRRGIYGYTF
TGTGCCAGCAGCCCCCGTAGGGGTATTTATGGCTACACCTTC
>TRBJ2-7|.|TRBV2|.
CASSWEFRSYEQYF
TGTGCCAGCTCATGGGAGTTTCGATCATACGAGCAGTACTTC
>TRBJ2-3|TRBD1|TRBV9|.
CASSADRTSTDTQYF
TGTGCCAGCAGCGCGGACAGGACCAGCACAGATACGCAGTATTTT
>TRBJ2-7|TRBD2|TRBV7-2|.
CASSPLGAGGHEQYF
TGTGCCAGCAGCCCCCTCGGAGCGGGGGGGCACGAGCAGTACTTC
>TRBJ1-4|.|TRBV3-1/TRBV3-2|.
CASSQGGLGNEKLFF
TGTGCCAGCAGCCAAGGAGGGTTGGGTAATGAAAAACTGTTTTTT
>TRBJ1-2|.|TRBV28|.
CASSSMSNYGYTF
TGTGCCAGCAGTTCTATGTCTAACTATGGCTACACCTTC
>TRBJ1-2|.|TRBV21-1|.
CASSKSQTAHTCPANYGYTF
TGTGCCAGCAGCAAAAGTCAGACAGCCCATACATGCCCCGCTAACTATGGCTACACCTTC
>TRBJ2-5|TRBD2|TRBV3-1/TRBV3-2|.
CASSQDLSSGGDGETQYF
TGTGCCAGCAGCCAAGATCTTAGTAGCGGGGGGGACGGGGAGACCCAGTACTTC
>TRBJ1-2|.|TRBV5-1|.
CASSLDRDYGYTF
TGCGCCAGCAGCTTGGACAGAGACTATGGCTACACCTTC
>TRBJ2-3|.|TRBV5-4|.
CASSLRLRTLVGTDTQYF
TGTGCCAGCAGCTTGCGACTCCGAACCTTAGTCGGTACAGATACGCAGTATTTT
>TRBJ1-5|.|TRBV23-1|.
CASSQSRPTAYSNQPQHF
TGCGCCAGCAGTCAATCGCGGCCGACAGCCTATAGCAATCAGCCCCAGCATTTT
>TRBJ2-1|TRBD2|TRBV4-1|.
CASSHGTSGSRNEQFF
TGCGCCAGCAGCCATGGGACTAGCGGGAGTAGAAATGAGCAGTTCTTC
>TRBJ1-5|.|TRBV7-9|.
CASAPGTSNQPQHF
TGTGCCTCAGCACCGGGTACCAGCAATCAGCCCCAGCATTTT
>TRBJ2-3|TRBD1|TRBV18|.
CASSPPVAGGRTDTQYF
TGTGCCAGCTCACCACCAGTGGCAGGGGGCCGCACAGATACGCAGTATTTT
>TRBJ1-6|.|TRBV12-3/TRBV12-4|.
CASSLGAGSPLHF
TGTGCCAGCAGTTTAGGAGCTGGTTCACCCCTCCACTTT
>TRBJ2-5|.|TRBV19|.
CASNAGWRETQYF
TGTGCCAGTAACGCAGGGTGGAGAGAGACCCAGTACTTC
>TRBJ2-1|TRBD2|TRBV19|.
CASSWAGGPYNEQFF
TGTGCCAGTAGTTGGGCGGGAGGGCCCTACAATGAGCAGTTCTTC
>TRBJ2-6|.|TRBV19|few
CASSIDPRGTGANVLTF
TGTGCCAGTAGTATAGATCCTCGAGGGACTGGGGCCAACGTCCTGACTTTC
>TRBJ1-2|TRBD1|TRBV27|.
CASSTAGTDYGYTF
TGTGCCAGCAGTACTGCCGGGACAGACTACGGCTACACCTTC
>TRBJ2-7|.|TRBV4-1|.
CASSQDSKTYEQYF
TGCGCCAGCAGCCAAGACAGTAAAACCTACGAGCAGTACTTC
>TRBJ1-1|.|TRBV5-6|.
CASFRHGGTEAFF
TGTGCCAGCTTTCGCCACGGGGGCACTGAAGCTTTCTTT
>TRBJ1-6|.|TRBV27|.
CASSLGLNNSPLHF
TGTGCCAGCAGTCTGGGACTTAATAATTCACCCCTCCACTTT
>TRBJ1-2|.|TRBV9|few
CASSADYGYTF
TGTGCCAGCAGCGCCGACTATGGCTACACCTTC
>TRBJ1-5|.|TRBV6-5|.
CASSYDRGDRPQHF
TGTGCCAGCAGCTACGACAGAGGAGATCGGCCCCAGCATTTT